The T cell receptor (beta chain) described here comes from a study of blood T cell repertoires in COVID-19. The table came from immunoSEQ multiplex PCR; TCRdb's copy has only in-frame clones and leaves some out. The table shows about 250,000 clones, with approximately 92% occurring only once. This clone was detected once. With 4 bases clipped from V and 4 bases from J, the junction kept 7 bases outside the gene matches. The CDR3 totals 16 residues. Germline CDR1 ENHRY, CDR2 SYGVKD. The sequencing sample was made of PBMCs or T cells enriched from blood (not recorded which). The gene calls are TRBV10-3 and TRBJ1-6; 7 bases line up with TRBD1. This TCR was sampled from a young woman who had recovered from COVID-19. CDR3 DNA: TGTGCCATCAGTGGGGGGGCGGGACAGTATAATTCACCCCTCCACTTT. Its protein is CAISGGAGQYNSPLHF.